The 21 T cell receptor beta chains below were found in one sample sequenced in a study of T cell repertoires in cytomegalovirus infection. TCRdb analysed the reads with MiXCR anew, one entry per CDR3 protein. This sample has 630,000 or so distinct CDR3 sequences, with 20% to 30% found just once. Specimen: CD8+ T cells from PBMCs. Receptors were obtained from a human donor in good health (CMV status not recorded). Some clones in this sample may be carry-over from other donors' samples.

The sample holds a few counts of this clonotype. The chain uses TRBV19 and TRBJ2-1; 7 bases fit TRBD2. V trimming: 3 bases; J trimming: 4 bases; junction bases outside the gene matches: 6. This CDR3 contains 15 residues. Germline CDR1 is LNHDA and CDR2 is SQIVND (reference sequence). CDR3 protein: CASSIPPGGYNEQFF. The DNA for the CDR3 is TGTGCCAGTAGTATCCCCCCGGGGGGTTACAATGAGCAGTTCTTC.

This clonotype was seen at least ten times. This chain connects TRBV7-6 to TRBJ2-7, with 7 bases that match TRBD2. J lost 3 bases, V lost 5 bases, and 7 bases had no gene match. The CDR3 has 14 amino acids. Germline V gene sequence: CDR1 SGHVS, CDR2 FNYEAQ. The CDR3 DNA reads TGTGCCAGCAGCCCGAGCGGGGCTCGCTACGAGCAGTACGTC. Protein sequence: CASSPSGARYEQYV.

The table lists this clonotype with many counts. The V and J genes are TRBV12-3 or TRBV12-4 and TRBJ1-4; a possible D gene is TRBD1 (5 bases). V was shortened by 3 bases and J by 7 bases, with 12 bases between the two germline ends. The CDR3 is made up of 14 amino acids. CDR3 in DNA: TGTGCCAGCAGTTTCATCGTCGGGGGTGAAAAACTGTTTTTT. It yields the protein CASSFIVGGEKLFF.

This clonotype appeared a few times. This chain uses TRBV12-3 or TRBV12-4 with TRBJ2-1; no firm D call. The CDR3 has 13 residues. V was shortened by 7 bases and J by 10 bases, with 17 bases between the two germline ends. CDR3: CASTPTRIGEQFF. CDR3 bases: TGTGCCAGCACCCCGACCCGAATCGGGGAGCAGTTCTTC.

With regard to this clonotype: One base away lies a much larger clone, so this may be a sequencing read error. The conserved closing phenylalanine or tryptophan is absent in this CDR3, likely reflecting a read error. This chain connects TRBV7-4 to TRBJ2-1; 10 bases line up with TRBD2. Germline CDR1 reads SGHVT; CDR2 reads SQSDAQ. J was trimmed by 6 bases and V by 4 bases; bases with no gene match: 9. The CDR3 extends over 16 amino acids. CDR3 in amino acids: CASSSAGGPGGNEQFS. DNA of the CDR3: TGTGCCAGCAGCTCAGCGGGGGGGCCGGGGGGCAATGAGCAGTTCTCC.

The chain uses TRBV6-5 and TRBJ2-1; the match to TRBD2 covers 14 bases. CDR3 size: 18 residues. Germline CDR1 is MNHEY and CDR2 is SVGAGI. Trimming removed 4 bases from V and 5 bases from J; junction bases left unmatched: 10. The CDR3: CASSFLGLAGDRNNEQFF. As DNA, the CDR3 is TGTGCCAGCAGTTTTTTGGGACTAGCGGGGGACAGGAACAATGAGCAGTTCTTC.

This clonotype occurred many times. The V gene is TRBV7-2, the J gene TRBJ2-1; 9 bases agree with TRBD2. The CDR3 has 17 residues. The V segment lost 2 bases and the J segment 3 bases; nucleotides outside the gene matches: 8. Germline V CDR1 and CDR2: SGHTA, FQGNSA. The DNA of the CDR3 is TGTGCCAGCAGCTTATCGGCGGGGGGGTCCCTCTACAATGAGCAGTTCTTC. Translation: CASSLSAGGSLYNEQFF.

This clonotype was observed a few times. The chain carries TRBV7-9 and TRBJ1-1, with a weak D call TRBD1 (6 bases). The CDR3 spans 14 residues. The V gene's germline CDR1 is SEHNR and CDR2 FQNEAQ (reference sequence). The CDR3 DNA sequence: TGTGTATTTCGCTGGGTGACAGGAGGGACTGAAGCTTTCTTT. Protein: CVFRWVTGGTEAFF.

Worth noting for this clonotype: This could be a read error, since a much larger clone is one nucleotide away. The V and J genes are TRBV7-6 and TRBJ2-7, with 9 bases that match TRBD2. Per the germline V gene, CDR1 is SGHVS and CDR2 is FNYEAQ. V gave up 4 bases and J gave up 7 bases; unmatched junction bases: 8. The CDR3 extends over 14 amino acids. CDR3 protein: CASSSTGLAPEQYF. The CDR3 coding sequence is TGTGCCAGCAGCTCTACGGGACTAGCTCCTGAGCAGTACTTC.

This clonotype was seen only a few times. The J gene is TRBJ2-7, the V gene TRBV27; D remains unclear. The CDR3 consists of 16 residues. The ends were cut back, 5 bases at V and 0 bases at J, with 17 bases in the middle. Germline loops: CDR1 MNHEY, CDR2 SMNVEV (reference sequence). The CDR3 DNA sequence: TGTGCCAGCAGTCCTTTCCCGACACTTAGCTCCTACGAGCAGTACTTC. It is translated as CASSPFPTLSSYEQYF.

The chain links TRBV5-6 to TRBJ1-5; D is uncertain. The CDR3 is 16 amino acids. Deletions cut 1 base from V and 3 bases from J, with 14 bases between. The germline gives CDR1 SGHDT, CDR2 YYEEEE. The CDR3 DNA reads TGTGCCAGCAGCTTGTTAGAAAGGTTATACAATCAGCCCCAGCATTTT. Protein: CASSLLERLYNQPQHF.

The rearrangement links TRBV2 to TRBJ1-2, with TRBD1 as a possible D gene (5 bases). CDR3 size: 13 residues. Germline V gene data show CDR1 as SNHLY and CDR2 as FYNNEI. The V end was cut by 7 bases, the J end by 3 bases, with 12 bases between. CDR3 bases: TGTGCCAGCATCGGGGCAGGCTACTATGGCTACACCTTC. It specifies CASIGAGYYGYTF.

This clonotype turned up a few times. The chain is built from TRBV20-1 and TRBJ2-1, with 12 bases fitting TRBD2. This CDR3 has 18 amino acids. The germline V gene encodes CDR1 DFQATT and CDR2 SNEGSKA (reference sequence). CDR3 loop: CSAPTSGGRYGSYNEQFF. The DNA for the CDR3 is TGCAGCGCCCCGACTAGCGGGGGCCGGTACGGCTCCTACAATGAGCAGTTCTTC.

The chain is built from TRBV6-2 or TRBV6-3 and TRBJ1-1; TRBD1 aligns across 7 bases. V lost 8 bases, J lost 0 bases, and 9 bases stayed unmatched. The CDR3 has 15 amino acids. Germline CDR1 reads MNHEY; CDR2 reads SVGEGT. CDR3 sequence (DNA): TGTGCCAGCTCAGACAGGGCGGAGTTGAACACTGAAGCTTTCTTT. Amino acid sequence: CASSDRAELNTEAFF.

The chain joins TRBV28 to TRBJ2-7; unclear D gene. CDR3 size: 13 residues. Germline CDR1 MDHEN, CDR2 SYDVKM. Trimming pared 5 bases from V and 6 bases from J, leaving 14 bases between. The CDR3 is CASSPIRWGEQYV. The CDR3 nucleotides read TGTGCCAGCAGTCCCATCCGGTGGGGCGAGCAGTACGTC.

The chain couples TRBV10-3 to TRBJ1-2; TRBD1 agrees at 7 bases. V lost 4 bases and J lost 4; bases outside the gene matches: 9. Germline V gives CDR1 ENHRY, CDR2 SYGVKD. The CDR3 has 15 residues. The CDR3 protein is CAISAFGQASYGYTF. The CDR3 nucleotides read TGTGCCATCAGTGCGTTCGGACAGGCCAGCTATGGCTACACCTTC.

The chain employs TRBV29-1 and TRBJ1-1; no clear D. The CDR3 spans 12 residues. Trimming left V 7 bases short and J 4 bases short, with 13 bases between. CDR1 is SQVTM and CDR2 is ANQGSEA in the germline V gene. DNA of the CDR3: TGCAGCGCCCCCCTCATGGGCACTGAAGCTTTCTTT. It specifies CSAPLMGTEAFF.

Points on this clonotype: Being one base from a much bigger clone, this may be a read error. V and J are TRBV29-1 and TRBJ1-2; no firm D call. The germline CDR1 and CDR2 sequences are SQVTM and ANQGSEA. This CDR3 is 13 amino acids long. The CDR3 DNA follows: TGCAGCGTTGAAGATGGGGAAATCTATGGCTACTCCTTC. This encodes CSVEDGEIYGYSF.

This clonotype has ten or more counts. The genes are TRBV7-2 and TRBJ1-2; the match to TRBD1 covers 7 bases. The CDR3 runs to 12 residues. Germline-derived CDR1 and CDR2 are SGHTA and FQGNSA. The junction had 4 bases not matched to a gene; V was cut back by 6 bases and J by 6 bases. The CDR3 here is CASRKTGDGYTF. The CDR3 DNA is TGTGCCAGCAGAAAAACAGGGGATGGCTACACCTTC.

This clonotype was recorded many times. J is TRBJ2-2 and V is TRBV7-8; a possible D gene is TRBD2 (5 bases). The CDR3 length is 14 residues. CDR1 is SGHVS, CDR2 FQNEAQ, per germline. The V and J ends lost 10 bases and 1 base respectively, with 13 bases between them. The chain's CDR3 is CATRSRGNTGELFF. CDR3 DNA: TGTGCCACCCGTAGTCGGGGGAACACCGGGGAGCTGTTTTTT.

This clonotype was seen a few times. V usage is TRBV7-9 and J usage is TRBJ2-7; 9 bases match TRBD1. The CDR3 is made up of 15 amino acids. The V segment lost 4 bases and the J segment 2 bases; nucleotides outside the gene matches: 6. Germline CDR1 reads SEHNR; CDR2 reads FQNEAQ (reference sequence). The DNA for the CDR3 is TGTGCCAGCAGCTATCGGGACAGGGATCCCTACGAGCAGTACGTC. Translating gives CASSYRDRDPYEQYV.